The entry that follows covers one T cell receptor beta chain sequence. The entry originates in a study of T cell responses to AZD1222 COVID-19 vaccine. Here immunoSEQ multiplex PCR was the method, and the copy in TCRdb shows in-frame clones only, minus some. The sample lists some 180,000 clones, roughly 92% seen once, with over 1% in the top ten. The sequencing here drew on peripheral blood, taken on day 0 of AZD1222 vaccination. The receptor was derived from an adult in good health.

CDR3 DNA sequence: TGTGCCAGCAGCCAAGTACGGACGGAGCCCTACGAGCAGTACTTC. Translation: CASSQVRTEPYEQYF. This chain uses TRBV14 with TRBJ2-7; D is uncertain. Germline V gives CDR1 SGHDN, CDR2 FVKESK. The CDR3 has 15 amino acids. V gave up 1 base and J gave up 2 bases, with 12 bases separating them. Filled out from reference TRBV14 and TRBJ2-7, the complete variable domain reads EAGVTQFPSHSVIEKGQTVTLRCDPISGHDNLYWYRRVMGKEIKFLLHFVKESKQDESGMPNNRFLAERTGGTYSTLKVQPAELEDSGVYFCASSQVRTEPYEQYFGPGTRLTVT.